The 20 T cell receptor beta chains reported below all come from one sample, sequenced in a study of blood T cell repertoires in COVID-19. Generated by immunoSEQ multiplex PCR, the TCRdb table keeps only in-frame clones and is missing some. The table records around 81,000 clones, more than 75% of them present only once. The material sequenced was peripheral blood. The origin of the receptors is a human donor in a cohort sampled during active COVID-19.

This clone was seen just once. This CDR3 is CSVERSSGLETQYF. Here the CDR3 DNA reads TGCAGCGTTGAAAGGTCTAGCGGGTTGGAGACCCAGTACTTC. This chain connects TRBV29-1 to TRBJ2-5; 8 bases map to TRBD2. The CDR3 runs to 14 residues. With 2 bases clipped from V and 5 bases from J, the junction kept 7 bases outside the gene matches. Germline lookup yields CDR1 SQVTM and CDR2 ANQGSEA.

V and J are TRBV15 and TRBJ2-1, with 8 bases that match TRBD1. The CDR3 loop spans 16 amino acids. The germline V gene has CDR1 LNHNV and CDR2 YYDKDF (reference sequence). Trimming removed 4 bases from V and 3 bases from J; junction bases left unmatched: 8. The CDR3 nucleotides are TGTGCCACCAGCACACCGGGACAGGACTACTACAATGAGCAGTTCTTC. Translation gives CATSTPGQDYYNEQFF.

The chain is built from TRBV28 and TRBJ1-3; the D gene is possibly TRBD1 (5 bases). The CDR3 totals 13 residues. Trimming shortened V by 11 bases and J by 2 bases, and 13 bases separated the two germline ends. Germline-derived CDR1 and CDR2 are MDHEN and SYDVKM. The CDR3 here is CAGGSAPGNTIYF. CDR3 in DNA: TGTGCCGGGGGGTCCGCGCCTGGAAACACCATATATTTT.

V usage is TRBV3-1 (or the pseudogene TRBV3-2) and J usage is TRBJ1-1; D is perhaps TRBD1 (6 bases). The CDR3 spans 12 residues. Germline CDR1 and CDR2: LGHDT and YNNKEL (reference sequence). V shed 3 bases and J shed 7 bases, with 9 bases lying between them. Written as DNA, the CDR3 is TGTGCCAGCAGCCACGGGGGGCGTGAAGCTTTCTTT. Translation gives CASSHGGREAFF.

The CDR3 bases are TGTGCCAGCAGCTTAGCCGGAGGGCACAACGAGCAGTACGTC. It codes for CASSLAGGHNEQYV. The chain combines TRBV7-9 with TRBJ2-7, with TRBD2 as a possible D gene (6 bases). The CDR3 has 14 amino acids. Trimming removed 0 bases from V and 5 bases from J, with 11 bases in between. Germline V CDR1 and CDR2: SEHNR, FQNEAQ (reference sequence).

The chain joins TRBV7-2 to TRBJ1-4; 11 positions agree with TRBD1. Germline values: CDR1 SGHTA, CDR2 FQGNSA. The CDR3 has 17 residues. V dropped 5 bases and J dropped 1; count of bases not matched to a gene: 6. The CDR3 coding sequence is TGTGCCAGCAGCCGCCGGGACAGGGGGTTAACTAATGAAAAACTGTTTTTT. Its protein is CASSRRDRGLTNEKLFF.

The rearrangement joins TRBV7-2 to TRBJ1-1; TRBD1 agrees at 7 bases. This CDR3 has 13 amino acids. The ends lost 7 bases at V and 1 base at J; junction bases unmatched: 3. The germline V gene has CDR1 SGHTA and CDR2 FQGNSA. Here the CDR3 DNA reads TGTGCCAGCAAGGGACAGTCGAACACTGAAGCTTTCTTT. Protein sequence: CASKGQSNTEAFF.

The V call is TRBV5-1, the J call TRBJ2-5, with 8 bases that match TRBD2. The V gene's germline CDR1 is SGHRS and CDR2 YFSETQ. V lost 3 bases, J lost 4 bases, and 8 bases stayed unmatched. The CDR3 sequence is 15 residues long. The CDR3, as DNA: TGCGCCAGCAGCTCGGGACTAGTTCCCGGAGAGACCCAGTACTTC. Translation: CASSSGLVPGETQYF. Together with reference TRBV5-1 and TRBJ2-5, the CDR3 gives the full variable domain: KAGVTQTPRYLIKTRGQQVTLSCSPISGHRSVSWYQQTPGQGLQFLFEYFSETQRNKGNFPGRFSGRQFSNSRSEMNVSTLELGDSALYLCASSSGLVPGETQYFGPGTRLLVL.

The genes are TRBV30 and TRBJ1-5; 7 nucleotides align to TRBD1. The CDR3 length is 14 residues. Germline-derived CDR1 and CDR2 are GTSNPN and SVGIG (reference sequence). Trimming took 5 bases from V and 5 from J; bases not matched to a gene: 9. The CDR3 here is CAWSRGQVDQPQHF. CDR3 DNA: TGTGCCTGGTCTAGAGGACAGGTGGATCAGCCCCAGCATTTT.

This clone came up once. The CDR3 loop reads CASSEPGLAGVDTDTQYF. Here the CDR3 DNA reads TGTGCCAGCAGCGAACCGGGACTAGCGGGAGTTGACACAGATACGCAGTATTTT. The chain has TRBV7-2 and TRBJ2-3, with 14 positions matching TRBD2. From germline, CDR1 is SGHTA and CDR2 FQGNSA. The CDR3 totals 18 residues. V was pared by 5 bases and J by 2 bases, with 9 bases of the junction left unmatched. The full variable domain, completed using reference TRBV7-2 and TRBJ2-3, is GAGVSQSPSNKVTEKGKDVELRCDPISGHTALYWYRQSLGQGLEFLIYFQGNSAPDKSGLPSDRFSAERTGGSVSTLTIQRTQQEDSAVYLCASSEPGLAGVDTDTQYFGPGTRLTVL.

The V gene is TRBV2, the J gene TRBJ1-2; 7 positions match TRBD1. CDR3 length: 14 amino acids. The germline V gene has CDR1 SNHLY and CDR2 FYNNEI. The V and J ends lost 3 bases and 4 bases, in that order; junction bases with no gene match: 5. In DNA form, the CDR3 reads TGTGCCAGCAGTGATAACAGGGGTGCCTATGGCTACACCTTC. As protein: CASSDNRGAYGYTF. Looking up the rest from reference TRBV2 and TRBJ1-2 gives the full variable domain: EPEVTQTPSHQVTQMGQEVILRCVPISNHLYFYWYRQILGQKVEFLVSFYNNEISEKSEIFDDQFSVERPDGSNFTLKIRSTKLEDSAMYFCASSDNRGAYGYTFGSGTRLTVV.

The rearrangement uses TRBV28 and TRBJ1-2; D may be TRBD1 (5 bases). Trimming stripped 5 bases from V and 6 bases from J, with 10 bases between. Germline CDR1 and CDR2: MDHEN and SYDVKM. The CDR3 runs to 12 residues. Written as DNA, the CDR3 is TGTGCCAGCAGTCTCGGGGGAAATGGCTACACCTTC. Translated: CASSLGGNGYTF.

The chain has TRBV6-5 and TRBJ1-4; 8 nucleotides align to TRBD1. Germline lookup yields CDR1 MNHEY and CDR2 SVGAGI. The V gene end was trimmed by 8 bases and the J gene end by 8 bases; junction bases not matched to a gene: 4. This CDR3 is built from 12 residues. CDR3 residues: CASRTGSEKLFF. The CDR3 DNA is TGTGCCAGCCGGACAGGGAGCGAAAAACTGTTTTTT.

The J gene is TRBJ2-3, the V gene TRBV4-1, with 15 bases matching TRBD2. Germline V lookup: CDR1 MGHRA, CDR2 YSYEKL. Trimming at V came to 4 bases and at J to 3 bases, leaving 11 bases not matched to a gene. CDR3 length equals 19 residues. CDR3 sequence reads: CASSPGPGLAGGGTDTQYF. CDR3 sequence (DNA): TGCGCCAGCAGCCCCGGTCCCGGACTAGCGGGAGGGGGGACAGATACGCAGTATTTT.

There are a few counts of this clone. The gene calls are TRBV10-3 and TRBJ1-2, with a tentative D call TRBD1 (6 bases). V lost 4 bases, J lost 7 bases, and 13 bases lay in between. Germline loops: CDR1 ENHRY, CDR2 SYGVKD. This CDR3 has 13 amino acids. In DNA form, the CDR3 reads TGTGCCATCAGTGGTCAGGGGCTGGTTGGCTACACCTTC. It translates to CAISGQGLVGYTF.

The rearrangement uses TRBV5-1 and TRBJ1-2; D gene unclear. V was cut by 7 bases and J by 7 bases, with 17 bases left in between. This CDR3 spans 13 amino acids. Germline V gene lookup returns CDR1 SGHRS and CDR2 YFSETQ. CDR3: CASPGREDGGYTF. CDR3 coding DNA: TGCGCCAGCCCGGGGAGGGAGGACGGTGGCTACACCTTC.

The genes are TRBV6-5 and TRBJ1-1; 8 bases line up with TRBD1. Germline CDR1 MNHEY, CDR2 SVGAGI. The trim removed 4 bases at V and 3 bases at J, leaving 7 bases unmatched. The CDR3 totals 15 residues. The CDR3 DNA reads as TGTGCCAGCAGTTCCCCCCAGGGGGCGCACACTGAAGCTTTCTTT. It codes for CASSSPQGAHTEAFF.

The V gene is TRBV3-1 (or the pseudogene TRBV3-2), the J gene TRBJ2-2; TRBD2 matches 9 bases. The V gene's germline CDR1 is LGHDT and CDR2 YNNKEL (reference sequence). This CDR3 spans 15 amino acids. V lost 3 bases to trimming and J lost 7 bases; unmatched junction nucleotides: 6. The chain's CDR3 is CASSHVQREVGELFF. The CDR3, as DNA: TGTGCCAGCAGCCATGTTCAGCGGGAGGTCGGGGAGCTGTTTTTT.

The chain uses TRBV4-1 and TRBJ2-1; D possibly corresponds to TRBD2 (6 bases). This CDR3 comprises 17 residues. V was trimmed by 3 bases and J by 8 bases, leaving 23 bases between them. The V gene's germline CDR1 is MGHRA and CDR2 YSYEKL. In DNA, the CDR3 is TGCGCCAGCAGCCAGATGTCCGGGAGTAAGACTTTCTATGAGCAGTTCTTC. This translates into CASSQMSGSKTFYEQFF.

The chain joins TRBV24-1 to TRBJ2-7; TRBD1 might be the D (6 bases). The CDR3 consists of 13 residues. Looked up from germline, CDR1 is KGHDR and CDR2 is SFDVKD. The CDR3 sequence: CATSDLLKTPTGV. The CDR3 DNA follows: TGTGCCACCAGTGATTTACTTAAAACCCCTACAGGGGTC.